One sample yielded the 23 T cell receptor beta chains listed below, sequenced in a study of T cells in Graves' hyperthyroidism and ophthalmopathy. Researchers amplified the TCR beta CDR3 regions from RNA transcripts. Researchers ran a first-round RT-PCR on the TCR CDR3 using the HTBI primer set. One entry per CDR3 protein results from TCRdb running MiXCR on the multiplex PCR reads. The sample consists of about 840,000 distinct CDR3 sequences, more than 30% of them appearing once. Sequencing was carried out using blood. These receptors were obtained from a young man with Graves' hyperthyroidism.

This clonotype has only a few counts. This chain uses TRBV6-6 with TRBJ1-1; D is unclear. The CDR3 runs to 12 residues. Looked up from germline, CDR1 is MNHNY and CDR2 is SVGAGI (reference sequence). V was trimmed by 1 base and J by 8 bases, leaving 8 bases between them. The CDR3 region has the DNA TGTGCCAGCAGTTACTTGACGGGGGAAGCTTTCTTT. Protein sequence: CASSYLTGEAFF.

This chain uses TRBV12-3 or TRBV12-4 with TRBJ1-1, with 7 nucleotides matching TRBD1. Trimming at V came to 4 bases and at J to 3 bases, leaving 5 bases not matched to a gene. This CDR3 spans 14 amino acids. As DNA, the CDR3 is TGTGCCAGCAGTTCGACAGGGACCCACACTGAAGCTTTCTTT. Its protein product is CASSSTGTHTEAFF.

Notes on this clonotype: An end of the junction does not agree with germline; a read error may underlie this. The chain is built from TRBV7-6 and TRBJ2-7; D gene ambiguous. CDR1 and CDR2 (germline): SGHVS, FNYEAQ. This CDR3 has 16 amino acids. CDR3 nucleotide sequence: TGTACCAGCAGCCCTAGTGGTCGGACGGCCTCCTACGAGCAGTACTTC. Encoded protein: CTSSPSGRTASYEQYF.

DNA of the CDR3: TGCAGCGCGTGGACGGACTATGGCTACACCTTC. The encoded protein is CSAWTDYGYTF. V is TRBV29-1 and J is TRBJ1-2, with D hard to call. Germline-derived CDR1 and CDR2 are SQVTM and ANQGSEA. This CDR3 has 11 amino acids. V was cut by 7 bases and J by 3 bases, with 9 bases left in between.

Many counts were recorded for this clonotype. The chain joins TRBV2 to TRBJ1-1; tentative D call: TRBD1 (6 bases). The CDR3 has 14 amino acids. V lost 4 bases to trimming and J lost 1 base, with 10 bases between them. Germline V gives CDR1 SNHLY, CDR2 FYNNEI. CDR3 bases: TGTGCCAGCAGTGGGGACACTGGGAACACTGAAGCTTTCTTT. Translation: CASSGDTGNTEAFF.

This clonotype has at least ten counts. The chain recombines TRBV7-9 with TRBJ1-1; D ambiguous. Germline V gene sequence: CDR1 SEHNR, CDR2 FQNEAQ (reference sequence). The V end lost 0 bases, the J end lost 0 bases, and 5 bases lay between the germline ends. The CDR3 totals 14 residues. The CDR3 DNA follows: TGTGCCAGCAGCTTAGCCATGCTGAACACTGAAGCTTTCTTT. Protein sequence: CASSLAMLNTEAFF. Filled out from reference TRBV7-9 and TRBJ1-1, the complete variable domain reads DTGVSQNPRHKITKRGQNVTFRCDPISEHNRLYWYRQTLGQGPEFLTYFQNEAQLEKSRLLSDRFSAERPKGSFSTLEIQRTEQGDSAMYLCASSLAMLNTEAFFGQGTRLTVV.

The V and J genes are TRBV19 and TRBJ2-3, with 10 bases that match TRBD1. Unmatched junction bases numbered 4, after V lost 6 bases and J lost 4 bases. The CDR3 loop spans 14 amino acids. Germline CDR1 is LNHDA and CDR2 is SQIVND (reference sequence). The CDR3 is CASRMGQGSDTQYF. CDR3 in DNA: TGTGCCAGTAGAATGGGACAGGGGTCAGATACGCAGTATTTT.

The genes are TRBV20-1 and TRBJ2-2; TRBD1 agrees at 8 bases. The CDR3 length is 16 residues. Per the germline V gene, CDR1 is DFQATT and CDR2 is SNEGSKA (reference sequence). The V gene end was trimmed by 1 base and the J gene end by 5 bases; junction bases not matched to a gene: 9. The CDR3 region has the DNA TGCAGTGCTAGAGGAGGGGCGGACAGGGTTACCGGGGAGCTGTTTTTT. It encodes CSARGGADRVTGELFF.

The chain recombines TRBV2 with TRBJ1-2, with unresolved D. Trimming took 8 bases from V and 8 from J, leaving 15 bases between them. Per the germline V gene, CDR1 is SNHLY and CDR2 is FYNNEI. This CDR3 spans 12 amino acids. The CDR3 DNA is TGTGCCAGCGTCGGCAGCGTGTGGGGCTACACCTTC. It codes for CASVGSVWGYTF.

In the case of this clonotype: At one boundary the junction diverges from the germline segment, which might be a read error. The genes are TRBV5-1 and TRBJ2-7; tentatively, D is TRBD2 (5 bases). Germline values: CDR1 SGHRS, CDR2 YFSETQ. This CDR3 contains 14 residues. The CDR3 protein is CASSLTEVGDEQHF. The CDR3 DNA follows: TGCGCCAGCAGCTTGACCGAGGTGGGAGACGAGCAGCACTTC.

For the CDR3, the DNA is TGTGCCAGCAGCCCTAGCGGGGTGGACCAAGAGACCCAGTACTTC. Amino acids: CASSPSGVDQETQYF. The rearrangement uses TRBV7-3 and TRBJ2-5; 9 bases are shared with TRBD2. Germline values: CDR1 SGHTA, CDR2 FQGTGA. V lost 5 bases, J lost 0 bases, and 4 bases stayed unmatched. This CDR3 has 15 amino acids.

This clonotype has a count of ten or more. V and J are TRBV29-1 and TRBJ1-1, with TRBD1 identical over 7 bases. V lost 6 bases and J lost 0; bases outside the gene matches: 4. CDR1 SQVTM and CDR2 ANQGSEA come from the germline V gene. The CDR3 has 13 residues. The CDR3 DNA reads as TGCAGCGTCGAGACAGGGATGAACACTGAAGCTTTCTTT. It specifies CSVETGMNTEAFF. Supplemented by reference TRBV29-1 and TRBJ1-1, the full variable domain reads SAVISQKPSRDICQRGTSLTIQCQVDSQVTMMFWYRQQPGQSLTLIATANQGSEATYESGFVIDKFPISRPNLTFSTLTVSNMSPEDSSIYLCSVETGMNTEAFFGQGTRLTVV.

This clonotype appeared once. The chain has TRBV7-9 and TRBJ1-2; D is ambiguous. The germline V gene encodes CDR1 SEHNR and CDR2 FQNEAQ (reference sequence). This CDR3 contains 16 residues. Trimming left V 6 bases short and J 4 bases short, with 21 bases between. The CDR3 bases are TGTGCCAGCAGTTACTCCCCGGACCTTTCGGGCTATGGCTACACCTTC. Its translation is CASSYSPDLSGYGYTF.

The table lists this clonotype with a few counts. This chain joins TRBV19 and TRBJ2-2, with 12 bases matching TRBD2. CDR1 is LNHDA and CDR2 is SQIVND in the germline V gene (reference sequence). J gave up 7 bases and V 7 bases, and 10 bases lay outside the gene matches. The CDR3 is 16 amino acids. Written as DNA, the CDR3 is TGTGCCAGTATCTCACGGACTAGCGGGAATGACGGGGAGCTGTTTTTT. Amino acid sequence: CASISRTSGNDGELFF.

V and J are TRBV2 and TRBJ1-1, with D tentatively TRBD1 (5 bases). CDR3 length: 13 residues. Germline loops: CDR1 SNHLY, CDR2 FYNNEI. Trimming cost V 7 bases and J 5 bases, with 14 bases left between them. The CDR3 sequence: CASKVRGLTEAFF. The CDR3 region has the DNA TGTGCCAGCAAAGTAAGGGGCTTAACTGAAGCTTTCTTT.

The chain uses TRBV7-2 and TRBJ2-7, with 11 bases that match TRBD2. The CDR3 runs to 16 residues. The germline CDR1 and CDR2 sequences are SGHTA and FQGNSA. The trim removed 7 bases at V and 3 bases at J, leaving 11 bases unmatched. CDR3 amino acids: CASIPGASGGHYEQYF. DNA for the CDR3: TGTGCCAGCATCCCCGGAGCTAGCGGGGGGCACTACGAGCAGTACTTC. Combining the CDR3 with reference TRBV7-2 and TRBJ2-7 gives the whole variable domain GAGVSQSPSNKVTEKGKDVELRCDPISGHTALYWYRQSLGQGLEFLIYFQGNSAPDKSGLPSDRFSAERTGGSVSTLTIQRTQQEDSAVYLCASIPGASGGHYEQYFGPGTRLTVT.

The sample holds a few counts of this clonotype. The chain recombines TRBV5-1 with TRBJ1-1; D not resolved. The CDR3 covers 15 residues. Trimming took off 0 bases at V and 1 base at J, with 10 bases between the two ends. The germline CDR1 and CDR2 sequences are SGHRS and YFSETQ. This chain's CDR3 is CASSLAGVQNTEAFF. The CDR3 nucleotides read TGCGCCAGCAGCTTGGCCGGGGTACAGAACACTGAAGCTTTCTTT.

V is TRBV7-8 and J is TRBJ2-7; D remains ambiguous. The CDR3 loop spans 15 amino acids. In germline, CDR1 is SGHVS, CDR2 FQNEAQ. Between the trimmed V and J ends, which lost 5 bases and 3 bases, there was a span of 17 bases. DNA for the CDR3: TGTGCCAGCAGCCAAGAAGTAGGTGAGAACTACGAGCAGTACTTC. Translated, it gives CASSQEVGENYEQYF.

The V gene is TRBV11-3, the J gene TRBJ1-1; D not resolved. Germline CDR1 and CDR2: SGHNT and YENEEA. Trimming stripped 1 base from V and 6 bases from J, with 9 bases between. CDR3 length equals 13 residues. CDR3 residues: CASSLVLAAEAFF. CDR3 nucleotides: TGTGCCAGCAGCTTAGTATTGGCTGCTGAAGCTTTCTTT.

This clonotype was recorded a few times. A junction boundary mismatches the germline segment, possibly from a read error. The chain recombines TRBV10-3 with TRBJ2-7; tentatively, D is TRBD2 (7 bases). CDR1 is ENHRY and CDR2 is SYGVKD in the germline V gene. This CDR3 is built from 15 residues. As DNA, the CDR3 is TGTGCCAGCAGTTACGGCCGCGGGGGCGAATACGAGCAGTACTTC. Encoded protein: CASSYGRGGEYEQYF.

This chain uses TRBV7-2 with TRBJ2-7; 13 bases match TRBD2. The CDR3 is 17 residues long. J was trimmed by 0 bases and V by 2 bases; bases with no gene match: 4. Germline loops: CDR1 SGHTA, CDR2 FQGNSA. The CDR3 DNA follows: TGTGCCAGCAGCTTACTCGGGACTAGCGGGGCCTCCTACGAGCAGTACTTC. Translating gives CASSLLGTSGASYEQYF.

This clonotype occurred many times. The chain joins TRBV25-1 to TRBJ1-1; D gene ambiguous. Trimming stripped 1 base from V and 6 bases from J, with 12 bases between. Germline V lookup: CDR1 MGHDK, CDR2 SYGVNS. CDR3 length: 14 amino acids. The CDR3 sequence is CASSEWTVGAEAFF. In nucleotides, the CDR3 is TGTGCCAGCAGTGAATGGACGGTTGGCGCTGAAGCTTTCTTT.

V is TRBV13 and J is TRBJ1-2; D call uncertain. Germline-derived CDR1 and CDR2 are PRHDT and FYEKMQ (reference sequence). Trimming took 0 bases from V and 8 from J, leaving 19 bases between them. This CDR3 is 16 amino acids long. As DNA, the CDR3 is TGTGCCAGCAGCTTAGGCCTCCTGGGCTGGGAGAGCGGCTACACCTTC. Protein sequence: CASSLGLLGWESGYTF.